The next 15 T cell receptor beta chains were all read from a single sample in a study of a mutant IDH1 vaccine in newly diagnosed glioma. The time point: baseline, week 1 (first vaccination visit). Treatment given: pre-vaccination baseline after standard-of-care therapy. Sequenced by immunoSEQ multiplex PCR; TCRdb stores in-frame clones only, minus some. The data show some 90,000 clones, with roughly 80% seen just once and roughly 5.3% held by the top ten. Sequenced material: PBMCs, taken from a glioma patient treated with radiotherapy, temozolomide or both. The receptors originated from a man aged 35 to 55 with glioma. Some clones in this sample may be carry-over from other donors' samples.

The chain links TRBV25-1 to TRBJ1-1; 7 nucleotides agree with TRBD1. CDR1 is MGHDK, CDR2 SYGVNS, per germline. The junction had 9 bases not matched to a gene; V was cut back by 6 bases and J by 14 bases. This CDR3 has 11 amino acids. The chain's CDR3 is CASSENRGRFF. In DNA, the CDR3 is TGTGCCAGCAGCGAAAACAGGGGAAGGTTCTTT. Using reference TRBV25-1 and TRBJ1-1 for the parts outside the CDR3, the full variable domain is EADIYQTPRYLVIGTGKKITLECSQTMGHDKMYWYQQDPGMELHLIHYSYGVNSTEKGDLSSESTVSRIRTEHFPLTLESARPSHTSQYLCASSENRGRFFGQGTRLTVV.

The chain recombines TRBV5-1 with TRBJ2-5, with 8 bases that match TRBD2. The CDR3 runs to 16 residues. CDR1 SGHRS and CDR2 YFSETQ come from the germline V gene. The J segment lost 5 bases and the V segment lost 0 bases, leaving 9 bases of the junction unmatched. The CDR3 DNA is TGCGCCAGCAGCTTGGGGTCCGGGGGGGCCTGGGAGACCCAGTACTTC. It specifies CASSLGSGGAWETQYF.

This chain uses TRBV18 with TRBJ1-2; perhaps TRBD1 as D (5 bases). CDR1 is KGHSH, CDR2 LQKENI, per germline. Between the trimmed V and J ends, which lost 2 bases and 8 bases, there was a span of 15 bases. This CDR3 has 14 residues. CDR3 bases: TGTGCCAGCTCACCAGGTGCCAGGGAGAACGGCTACACCTTC. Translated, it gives CASSPGARENGYTF.

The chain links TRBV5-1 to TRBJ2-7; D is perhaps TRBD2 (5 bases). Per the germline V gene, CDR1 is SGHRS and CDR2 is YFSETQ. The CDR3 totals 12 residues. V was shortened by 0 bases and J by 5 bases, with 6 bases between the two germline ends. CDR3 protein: CASSLGRHEQYF. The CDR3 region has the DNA TGCGCCAGCAGCTTGGGGAGGCACGAGCAGTACTTC. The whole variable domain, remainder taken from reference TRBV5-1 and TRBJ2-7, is KAGVTQTPRYLIKTRGQQVTLSCSPISGHRSVSWYQQTPGQGLQFLFEYFSETQRNKGNFPGRFSGRQFSNSRSEMNVSTLELGDSALYLCASSLGRHEQYFGPGTRLTVT.

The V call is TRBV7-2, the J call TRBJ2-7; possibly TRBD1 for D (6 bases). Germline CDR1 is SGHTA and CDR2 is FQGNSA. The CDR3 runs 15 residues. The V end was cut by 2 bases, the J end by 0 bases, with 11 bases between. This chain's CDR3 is CASSLKGHDSYEQYF. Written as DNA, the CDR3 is TGTGCCAGCAGCTTAAAGGGACACGACTCCTACGAGCAGTACTTC.

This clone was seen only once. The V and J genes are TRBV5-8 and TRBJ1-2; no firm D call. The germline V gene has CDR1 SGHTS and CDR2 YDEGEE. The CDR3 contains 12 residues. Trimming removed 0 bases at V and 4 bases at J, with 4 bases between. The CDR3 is CASSLAPYGYTF. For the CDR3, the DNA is TGTGCCAGCAGCTTGGCCCCCTATGGCTACACCTTC.

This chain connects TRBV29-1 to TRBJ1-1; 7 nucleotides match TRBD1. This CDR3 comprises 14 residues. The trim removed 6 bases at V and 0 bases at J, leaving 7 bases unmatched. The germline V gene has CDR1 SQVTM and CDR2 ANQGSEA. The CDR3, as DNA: TGCAGCGTCAGACAGGGCGGAGTGAACACTGAAGCTTTCTTT. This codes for CSVRQGGVNTEAFF.

CDR3 residues: CASSPTLGGATGELFF. The CDR3 nucleotides read TGTGCCAGCTCACCAACCTTGGGGGGCGCCACCGGGGAGCTGTTTTTT. This chain links TRBV18 with TRBJ2-2, with D perhaps assigned TRBD1 or TRBD2 (6 bases each). Germline CDR1 KGHSH, CDR2 LQKENI. CDR3 length equals 16 residues. Deletions cut 2 bases from V and 4 bases from J, with 14 bases between.

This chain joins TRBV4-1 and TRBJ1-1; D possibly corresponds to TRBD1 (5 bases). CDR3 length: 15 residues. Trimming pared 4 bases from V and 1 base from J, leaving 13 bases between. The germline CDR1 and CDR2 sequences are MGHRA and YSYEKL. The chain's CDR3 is CASSPADRTNTEAFF. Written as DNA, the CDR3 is TGCGCCAGCAGCCCCGCAGACAGAACGAACACTGAAGCTTTCTTT.

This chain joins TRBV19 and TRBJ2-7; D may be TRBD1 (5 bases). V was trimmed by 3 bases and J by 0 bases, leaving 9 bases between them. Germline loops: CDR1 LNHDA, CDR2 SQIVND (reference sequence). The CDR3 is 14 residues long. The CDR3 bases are TGTGCCAGTAGTATCGGACAAACCTCCTACGAGCAGTACTTC. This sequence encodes CASSIGQTSYEQYF.

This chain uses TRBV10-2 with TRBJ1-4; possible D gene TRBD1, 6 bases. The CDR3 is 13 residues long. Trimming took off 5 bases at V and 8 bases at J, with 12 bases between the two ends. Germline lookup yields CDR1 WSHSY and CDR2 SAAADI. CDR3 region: CASSKQGGEKLFF. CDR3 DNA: TGCGCCAGCAGTAAACAGGGAGGGGAAAAACTGTTTTTT.

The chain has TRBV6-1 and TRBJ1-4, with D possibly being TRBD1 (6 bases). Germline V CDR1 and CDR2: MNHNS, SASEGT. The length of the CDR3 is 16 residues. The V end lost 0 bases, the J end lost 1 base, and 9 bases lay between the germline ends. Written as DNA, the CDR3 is TGTGCCAGCAGTGAAGCAGGGGGGAGAACTAATGAAAAACTGTTTTTT. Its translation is CASSEAGGRTNEKLFF.

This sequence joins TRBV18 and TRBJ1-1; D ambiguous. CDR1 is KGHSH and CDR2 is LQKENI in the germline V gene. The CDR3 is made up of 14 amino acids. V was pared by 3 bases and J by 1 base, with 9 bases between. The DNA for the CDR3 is TGTGCCAGCTCACCTCCACAGTCGAACACTGAAGCTTTCTTT. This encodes CASSPPQSNTEAFF.

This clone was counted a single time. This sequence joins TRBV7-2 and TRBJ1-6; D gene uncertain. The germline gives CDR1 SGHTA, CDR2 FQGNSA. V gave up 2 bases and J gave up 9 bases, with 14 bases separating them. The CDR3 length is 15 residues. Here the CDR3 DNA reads TGTGCCAGCAGCTTATTCAAGGTTAGGACTTCACCCCTCCACTTT. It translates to CASSLFKVRTSPLHF.

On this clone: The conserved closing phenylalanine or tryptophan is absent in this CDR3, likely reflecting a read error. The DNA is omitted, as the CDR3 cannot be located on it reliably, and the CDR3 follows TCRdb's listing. This CDR3 reads CSAKVRGTPVL. This chain uses TRBV20-1 with TRBJ1-5. The germline CDR1 and CDR2 sequences are DFQATT and SNEGSKA (reference sequence). The CDR3 extends over 11 residues, inclusive of both ends.